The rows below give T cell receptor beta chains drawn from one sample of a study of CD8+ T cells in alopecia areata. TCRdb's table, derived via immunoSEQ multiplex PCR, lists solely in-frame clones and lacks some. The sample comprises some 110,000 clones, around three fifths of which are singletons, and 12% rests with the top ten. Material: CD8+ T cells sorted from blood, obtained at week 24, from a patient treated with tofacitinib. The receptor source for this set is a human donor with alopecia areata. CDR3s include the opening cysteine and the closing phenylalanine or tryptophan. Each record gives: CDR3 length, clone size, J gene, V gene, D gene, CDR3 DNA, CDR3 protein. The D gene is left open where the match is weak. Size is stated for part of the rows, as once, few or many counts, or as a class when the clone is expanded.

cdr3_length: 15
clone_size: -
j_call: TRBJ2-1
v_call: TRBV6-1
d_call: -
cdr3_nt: TGTGCCAGCAGTGAAGGTAGCGGATCCTACAATGAGCAGTTCTTC
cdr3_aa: CASSEGSGSYNEQFF

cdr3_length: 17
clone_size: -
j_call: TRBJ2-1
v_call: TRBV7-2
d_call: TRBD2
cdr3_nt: TGTGCCAGCAGCATACTAGCGGTTAGGTATTCCTACAATGAGCAGTTCTTC
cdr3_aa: CASSILAVRYSYNEQFF

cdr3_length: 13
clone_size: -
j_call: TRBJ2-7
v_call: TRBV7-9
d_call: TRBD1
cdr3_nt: TGCGCCAGCAGCGCAGGACAGGGGGGCGAGCAGTACTTC
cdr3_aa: CASSAGQGGEQYF

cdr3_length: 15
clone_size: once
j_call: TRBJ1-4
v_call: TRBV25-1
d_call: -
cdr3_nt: TGTGCCAGCAGTGAATTAGAGGGGCGAGGAGAAAAACTGTTTTTT
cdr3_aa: CASSELEGRGEKLFF

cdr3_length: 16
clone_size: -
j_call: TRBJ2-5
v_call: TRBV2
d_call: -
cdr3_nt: TGTGCCAGCAGTGAAAGCCTAGGGAACGTGTTCGAGACCCAGTACTTC
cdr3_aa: CASSESLGNVFETQYF

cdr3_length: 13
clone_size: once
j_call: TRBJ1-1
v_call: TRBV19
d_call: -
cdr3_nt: TGTGCCAGTAGAGGGGATATGAACACTGAAGCTTTCTTT
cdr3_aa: CASRGDMNTEAFF

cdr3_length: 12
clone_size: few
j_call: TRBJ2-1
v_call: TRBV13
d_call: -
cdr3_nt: TGTGCCAGCAGCATCGCTCGGGATGAGCAGTTCTTC
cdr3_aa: CASSIARDEQFF

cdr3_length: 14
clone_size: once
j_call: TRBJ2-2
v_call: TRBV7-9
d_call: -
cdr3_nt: TGTGCCAGCAGCTTAGGTGGCGGGATCGGGGAGCTGTTTTTT
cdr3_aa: CASSLGGGIGELFF

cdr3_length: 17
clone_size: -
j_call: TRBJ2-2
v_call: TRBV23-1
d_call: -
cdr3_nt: TGCGCCAGCAGTCACTCGGGACTCGTCACGAACACCGGGGAGCTGTTTTTT
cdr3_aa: CASSHSGLVTNTGELFF

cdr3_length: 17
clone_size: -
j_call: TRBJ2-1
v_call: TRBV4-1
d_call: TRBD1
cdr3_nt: TGCGCCAGCAGCCAAACCCCGGGACAGGGGAACTACAATGAGCAGTTCTTC
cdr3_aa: CASSQTPGQGNYNEQFF

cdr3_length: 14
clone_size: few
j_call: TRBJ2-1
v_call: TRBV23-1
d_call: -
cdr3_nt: TGCGCCAGCAGTCAAAAAGGAGTATACAATGAGCAGTTCTTC
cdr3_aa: CASSQKGVYNEQFF

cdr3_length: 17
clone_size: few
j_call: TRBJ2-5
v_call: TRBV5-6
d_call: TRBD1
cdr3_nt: TGTGCCAGCAGCTTTAATCCGACAGGGGGCGAGGGGGAGACCCAGTACTTC
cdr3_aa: CASSFNPTGGEGETQYF

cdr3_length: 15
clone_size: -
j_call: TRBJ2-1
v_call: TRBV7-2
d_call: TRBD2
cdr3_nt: TGTGCCAGCAGCTCCTCCGGGAGGGGGGGTAATGAGCAGTTCTTC
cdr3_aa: CASSSSGRGGNEQFF

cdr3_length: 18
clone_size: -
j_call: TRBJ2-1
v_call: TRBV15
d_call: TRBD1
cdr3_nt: TGTGCCACCAAAGAGCCCATCTTCATGGCAGGGGGCTGGAATGAGCAGTTCTTC
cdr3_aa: CATKEPIFMAGGWNEQFF

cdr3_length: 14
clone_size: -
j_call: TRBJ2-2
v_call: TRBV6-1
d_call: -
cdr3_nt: TGTGCCAGCGAACCGGGACCAGACACCGGGGAGCTGTTTTTT
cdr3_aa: CASEPGPDTGELFF

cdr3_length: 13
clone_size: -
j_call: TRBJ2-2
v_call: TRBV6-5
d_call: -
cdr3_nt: TGTGCCAGCAGTTACTCAAATGGCGGGGAGCTGTTTTTT
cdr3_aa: CASSYSNGGELFF

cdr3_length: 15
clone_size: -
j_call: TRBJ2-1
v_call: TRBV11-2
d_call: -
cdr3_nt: TGTGCCAGCAGCTTAGTCCCGCAGGGGAACAATGAGCAGTTCTTC
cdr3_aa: CASSLVPQGNNEQFF

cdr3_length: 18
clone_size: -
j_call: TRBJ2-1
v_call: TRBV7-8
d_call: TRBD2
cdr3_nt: TGTGCCAGCAGCTTGAGGGGACGGACTAGCGGGGGAATAATCGGGCAGTTCTTC
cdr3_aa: CASSLRGRTSGGIIGQFF

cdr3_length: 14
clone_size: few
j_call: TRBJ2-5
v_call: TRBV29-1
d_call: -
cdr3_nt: TGCAGCGTTGACCGGGAATTAGGGCAAGAGACCCAGTACTTC
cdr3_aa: CSVDRELGQETQYF

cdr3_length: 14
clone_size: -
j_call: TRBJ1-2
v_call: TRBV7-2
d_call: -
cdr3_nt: TGTGCCAGCAGCTACCCGGGACCAAACTATGGCTACACCTTC
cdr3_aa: CASSYPGPNYGYTF

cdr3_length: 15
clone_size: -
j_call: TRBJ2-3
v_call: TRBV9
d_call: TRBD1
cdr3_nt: TGTGCCAGCAGCCTCGGCTCAGGGGGAACAGATACGCAGTATTTT
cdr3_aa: CASSLGSGGTDTQYF

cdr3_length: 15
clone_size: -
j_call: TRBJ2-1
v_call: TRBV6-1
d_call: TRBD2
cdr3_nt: TGTGCCAGCAGTGAAGGTCTAGCGGTCTACAATGAGCAGTTCTTC
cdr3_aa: CASSEGLAVYNEQFF

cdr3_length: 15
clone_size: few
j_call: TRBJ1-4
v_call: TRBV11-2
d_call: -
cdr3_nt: TGTGCCAGCAGCTTATGGGGGGGCCATAATGAAAAACTGTTTTTT
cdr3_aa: CASSLWGGHNEKLFF

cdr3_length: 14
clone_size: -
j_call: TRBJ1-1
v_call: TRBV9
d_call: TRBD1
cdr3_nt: TGTGCCAGCAGCGGTGGACAGGGTGGAACTGAAGCTTTCTTT
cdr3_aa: CASSGGQGGTEAFF

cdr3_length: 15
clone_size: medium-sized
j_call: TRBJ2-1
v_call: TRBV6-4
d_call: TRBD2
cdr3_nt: TGTGCCAGCAGTGGGACTAGCGGGGGGGCCAATGAGCAGTTCTTC
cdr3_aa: CASSGTSGGANEQFF

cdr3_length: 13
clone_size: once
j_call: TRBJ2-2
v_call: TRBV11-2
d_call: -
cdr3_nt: TGTGCCAGCAGCTTAACAGTCACCGGGGAGCTGTTTTTT
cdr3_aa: CASSLTVTGELFF

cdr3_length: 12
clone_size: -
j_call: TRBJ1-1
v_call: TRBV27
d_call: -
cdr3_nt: TGTGCCAGCAGTCCCGGTAACACTGAAGCTTTCTTT
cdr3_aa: CASSPGNTEAFF

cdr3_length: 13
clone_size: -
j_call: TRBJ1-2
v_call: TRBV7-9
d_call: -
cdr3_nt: TGTGCCAGCAGCTTAGGGACAGACTATGGCTACACCTTC
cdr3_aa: CASSLGTDYGYTF

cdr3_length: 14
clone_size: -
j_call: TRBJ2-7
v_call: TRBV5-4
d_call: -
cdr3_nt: TGTGCCAGCAGCTTGGCGCAGGCCGTGGGGGAGCAGTACTTC
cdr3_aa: CASSLAQAVGEQYF

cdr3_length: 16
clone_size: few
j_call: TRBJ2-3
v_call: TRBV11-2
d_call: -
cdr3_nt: TGTGCCAGCAGCCCCCCGGGCAGGGCGACGGGAGATACGCAGTATTTT
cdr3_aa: CASSPPGRATGDTQYF

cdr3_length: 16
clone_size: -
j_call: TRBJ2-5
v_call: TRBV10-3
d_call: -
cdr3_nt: TGTGCCATCAGTGGGTCGCTCGAGGAGGCTGCGGAGACCCAGTACTTC
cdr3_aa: CAISGSLEEAAETQYF

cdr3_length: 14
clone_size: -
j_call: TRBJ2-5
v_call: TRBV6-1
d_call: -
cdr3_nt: TGTGCCAGCAGTTATGGTGGAGAGCAAGAGACCCAGTACTTC
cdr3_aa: CASSYGGEQETQYF

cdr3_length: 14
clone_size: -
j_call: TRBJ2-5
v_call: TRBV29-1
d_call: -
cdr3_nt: TGCAGCGTTGAAGAGCGTGGGGGGCAAGAGACCCAGTACTTC
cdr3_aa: CSVEERGGQETQYF

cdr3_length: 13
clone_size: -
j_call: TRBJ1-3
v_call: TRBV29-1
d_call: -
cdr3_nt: TGCAGCGCTGCAGGGAATTCGGGAAACACCATATATTTT
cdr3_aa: CSAAGNSGNTIYF

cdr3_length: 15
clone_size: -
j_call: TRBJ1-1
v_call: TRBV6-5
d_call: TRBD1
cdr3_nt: TGTGCCAGCAGCCGGACGGCAGGGGGGGCCACTGAAGCTTTCTTT
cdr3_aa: CASSRTAGGATEAFF

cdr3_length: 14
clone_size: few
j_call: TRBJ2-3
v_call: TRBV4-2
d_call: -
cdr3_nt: TGTGCCAGCAGCCAAGAGGGGGGCACAGATACGCAGTATTTT
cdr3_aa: CASSQEGGTDTQYF

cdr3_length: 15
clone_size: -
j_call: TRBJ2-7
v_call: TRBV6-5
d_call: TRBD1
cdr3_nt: TGTGCCAGCAGTCCTTCAGGGACAGGGATCTACGAGCAGTACTTC
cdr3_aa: CASSPSGTGIYEQYF